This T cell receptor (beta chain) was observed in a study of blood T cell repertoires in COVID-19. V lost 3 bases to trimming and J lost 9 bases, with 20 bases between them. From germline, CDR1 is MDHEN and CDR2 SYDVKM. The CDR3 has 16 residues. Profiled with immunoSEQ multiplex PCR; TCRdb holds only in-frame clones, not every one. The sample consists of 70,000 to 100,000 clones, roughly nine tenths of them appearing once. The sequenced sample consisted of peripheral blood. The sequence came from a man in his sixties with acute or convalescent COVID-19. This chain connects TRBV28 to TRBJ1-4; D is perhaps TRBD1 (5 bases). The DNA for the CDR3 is TGTGCCAGCAGTTTTGCGGTCGAGCAGGGAACCAAAAAACTGTTTTTT. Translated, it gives CASSFAVEQGTKKLFF.